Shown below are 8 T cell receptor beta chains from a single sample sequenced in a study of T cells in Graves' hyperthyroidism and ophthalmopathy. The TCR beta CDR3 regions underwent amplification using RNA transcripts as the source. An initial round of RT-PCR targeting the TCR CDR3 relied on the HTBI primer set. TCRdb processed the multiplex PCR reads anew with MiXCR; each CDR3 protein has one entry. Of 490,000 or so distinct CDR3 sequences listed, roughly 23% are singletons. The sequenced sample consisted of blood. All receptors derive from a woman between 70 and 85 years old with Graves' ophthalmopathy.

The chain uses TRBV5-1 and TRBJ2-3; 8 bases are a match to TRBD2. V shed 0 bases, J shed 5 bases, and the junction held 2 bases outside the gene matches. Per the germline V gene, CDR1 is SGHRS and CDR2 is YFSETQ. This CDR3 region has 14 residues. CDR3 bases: TGCGCCAGCAGCTTGGAAGCGGGAGAAGATACGCAGTATTTT. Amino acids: CASSLEAGEDTQYF.

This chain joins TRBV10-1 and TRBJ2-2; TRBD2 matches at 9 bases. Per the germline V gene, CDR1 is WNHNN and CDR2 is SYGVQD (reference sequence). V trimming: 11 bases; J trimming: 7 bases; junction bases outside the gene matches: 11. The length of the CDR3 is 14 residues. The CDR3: CALRTSVRDGELFF. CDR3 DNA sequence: TGCGCCCTCCGGACTAGCGTCCGGGACGGGGAGCTGTTTTTT.

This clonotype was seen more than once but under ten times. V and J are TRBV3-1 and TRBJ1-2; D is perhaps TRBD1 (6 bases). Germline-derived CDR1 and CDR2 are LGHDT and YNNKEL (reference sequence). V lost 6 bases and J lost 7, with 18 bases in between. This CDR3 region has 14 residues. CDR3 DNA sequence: TGTGCCAGCAGGGCTGGGGGGCTTAAGGCTGGCTACACCTTC. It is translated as CASRAGGLKAGYTF.

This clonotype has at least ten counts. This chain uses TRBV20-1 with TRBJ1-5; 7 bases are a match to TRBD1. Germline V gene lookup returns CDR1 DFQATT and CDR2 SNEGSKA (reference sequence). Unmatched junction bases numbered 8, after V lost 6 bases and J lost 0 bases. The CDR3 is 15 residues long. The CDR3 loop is CSARETGISNQPQHF. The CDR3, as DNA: TGCAGTGCCAGGGAGACAGGGATTAGCAATCAGCCCCAGCATTTT.

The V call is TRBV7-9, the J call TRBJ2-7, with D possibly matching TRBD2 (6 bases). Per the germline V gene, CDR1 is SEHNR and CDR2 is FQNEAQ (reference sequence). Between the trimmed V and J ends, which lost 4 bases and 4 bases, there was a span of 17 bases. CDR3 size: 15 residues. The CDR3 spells CASSSSGSGSYEQYF. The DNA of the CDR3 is TGTGCCAGCAGCTCCTCAGGCAGCGGGTCTTACGAGCAGTACTTC.

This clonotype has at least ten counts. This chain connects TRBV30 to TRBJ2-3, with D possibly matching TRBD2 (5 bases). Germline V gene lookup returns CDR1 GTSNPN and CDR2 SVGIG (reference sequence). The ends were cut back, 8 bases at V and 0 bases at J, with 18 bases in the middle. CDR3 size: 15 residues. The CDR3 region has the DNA TGTGCCAAGACCTCTAGCATTTCTAGCACAGATACGCAGTATTTT. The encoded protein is CAKTSSISSTDTQYF.

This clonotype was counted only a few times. The CDR3 DNA reads TGTGCCACCAGCAGAGATGTGGGCGGGGAGACCCAGTACTTC. This encodes CATSRDVGGETQYF. This chain joins TRBV15 and TRBJ2-5, with TRBD2 as a possible D gene (5 bases). This CDR3 is built from 14 residues. Germline V CDR1 and CDR2: LNHNV, YYDKDF (reference sequence). Trimming removed 0 bases at V and 5 bases at J, with 10 bases between.

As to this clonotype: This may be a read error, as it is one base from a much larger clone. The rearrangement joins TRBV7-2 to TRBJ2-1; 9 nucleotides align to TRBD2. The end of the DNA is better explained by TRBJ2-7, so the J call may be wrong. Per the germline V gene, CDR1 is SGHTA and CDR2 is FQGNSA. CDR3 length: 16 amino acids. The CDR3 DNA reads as TGTGCCAGCAGCCGCAGACTAGCGGTGACCTACAATGAGCAGTACTTC. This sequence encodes CASSRRLAVTYNEQYF.